The clone carrying this T cell receptor (beta chain) was found many times. The antigen is not known. Time point defined: persistent/refractory GD, antithyroid drugs over 5 years with positive TRAb. PBMC-extracted RNA yielded the TCR library. Patients met American Thyroid Association criteria for Graves' disease. This sample is part of a study of regulatory T cells in long-lasting Graves disease. Study background: Over 5 years on antithyroid drugs plus positive TSH receptor antibodies marked Graves' disease as persistent.

General observations from the study: Among samples with persistent disease, TRBV28, TRBJ1-2 and TRBJ2-5 were favored.

With iRepertoire HTBI primers and Arm-PCR of CDR3 regions, TCR beta libraries were built. Each CDR3 protein is one row after TCRdb ran MiXCR on the multiplex PCR reads. The sample contains 600,000 to 850,000 distinct CDR3 sequences, around 30% of which appear only once. The germline V gene encodes CDR1 SNHLY and CDR2 FYNNEI. V dropped 0 bases and J dropped 7 bases, with 18 bases sitting between them. The CDR3 loop spans 16 amino acids. This sequence was found in a female donor with Graves disease. This chain joins TRBV2 and TRBJ1-1; D uncertain. The specimen comprised peripheral blood mononuclear cells (PBMCs), sampled when the disease was refractory, from a patient treated with antithyroid drugs. In DNA, the CDR3 is TGTGCCAGCAGTGAAGCGCCCGGACGGTCCAAGATTGAAGCTTTCTTT. It is translated as CASSEAPGRSKIEAFF.